This T cell receptor (beta chain) was recovered during a study of blood T cell repertoires in COVID-19 (dated by TCRdb to the early 2020s). At the level of the whole study: The collaborator samples originated in the United States, Italy and Spain and spanned the acute and convalescent phases of COVID-19. Deeply sampled blood TCRbeta repertoires from subjects exposed to, actively infected with, or recovered from COVID-19 were included in the dataset. The repertoires were released in a freely available public database intended as a resource for research on the immune response to SARS-CoV-2. The samples were drawn from two sources: the first 160 participants of the ongoing ImmuneRACE study, and 1,000 to 1,500 subjects contributed by 6 global collaborators. HLA class I and class II types, where available, came from metadata supplied by the sample provider rather than from assay-based typing. Nearly every sample came with metadata listing a de-identified subject ID, COVID-19 status, age in years and sex. The material from the prospective study consisted of cDNA or gDNA derived from T cells, B-cell-depleted T cells, or PBMCs.

The investigation overall reported the following: The quantity of clinical and demographic metadata differed by source and by participant and was supplied without curation.

CDR1 and CDR2, looked up from the germline V gene, are SGDLS and YYNGEE. Trimming removed 0 bases from V and 2 bases from J; the gene matches leave 5 bases unexplained. The CDR3 runs 15 amino acids, cysteine and phenylalanine included. CDR3 DNA only is kept here, 45 bases in frame from base 1. TCRbeta CDR3 regions were amplified from genomic DNA by means of the immunoSEQ Assay, a bias-controlled multiplex PCR. Processing in the source paper ran as follows. The number of nucleated cells in each sample was estimated from the amplification of reference gene primers within the assay. To quantify the absolute abundance of each unique TCRbeta CDR3 rearrangement, sequence reads were collapsed and filtered. For each sample, productive Simpson clonality was calculated as the square root of Simpson's diversity index across productive rearrangements. The source is immuneACCESS, and TCRdb retained only in-frame sequences with V and J called. Part of the clones is not carried over; for the studies checked, unresolved V genes explain less than half of this, and the remainder is unexplained. That table is the source of V, J and clone size, and D and trimming were worked out from the DNA. The sample table shows hundreds of thousands of clones, and 75% to 85% are seen once. The ten largest clones take up over 0.95% of the sample.

Regarding this clone: This clone's antigen is unknown. The record has no base qualities; no much larger clone is one base away.

At one collaborating source in Seattle, patients were enrolled during active infection and were followed longitudinally through the course of disease. Each collaborating institution followed its own protocols to collect whole blood in K2EDTA tubes. For TCRbeta analysis, collaborator samples were shipped as frozen whole blood, as isolated PBMCs, or as DNA extracted from either sample type. The TCR comes from a woman aged 30 to 39 with COVID-19, enrolled during active disease. The sequenced sample consisted of peripheral blood. The chain uses TRBV9 and TRBJ2-7; TRBD2 fits 7 bases in the junction. The DNA is as follows: TGTGCCAGCAGCGTAGGCGGGGGAACCCCCTACGAGCAGTACTTC. It translates as CASSVGGGTPYEQYF. Joined to the reference TRBV9 and TRBJ2-7 proteins, this CDR3 gives the full variable domain: DSGVTQTPKHLITATGQRVTLRCSPRSGDLSVYWYQQSLDQGLQFLIQYYNGEERAKGNILERFSAQQFPDLHSELNLSSLELGDSALYFCASSVGGGTPYEQYFGPGTRLTVT.